This T cell receptor beta chain was sequenced for a study of T cells in Graves' hyperthyroidism and ophthalmopathy. General observations from the study: The authors' 13 V-J model separated ophthalmopathy from stable hyperthyroidism.

TCR beta CDR3 regions were amplified from RNA. In the first-round RT-PCR of the TCR CDR3, the HTBI primer set was used. MiXCR was run by TCRdb on the multiplex PCR reads, yielding one entry per CDR3 protein. Among approximately 330,000 distinct CDR3 sequences, roughly 13% were seen once, and the ten largest hold 30% to 35%. With V trimmed by 8 bases and J by 4 bases, 6 bases remained unmatched. This CDR3 region has 13 residues. Germline V gene data show CDR1 as SQVTM and CDR2 as ANQGSEA. At least 3 on the Clinical Activity Score was recorded for ophthalmopathy patients, who also had NOSPECS grade at least 4 and duration under 3 months. Each diagnosis was grounded in clinical symptoms, serum thyroxine and TRAb, thyroid ultrasound, and orbital computed tomography. PBMCs stemmed from 10 ml fresh peripheral blood. This clonotype was counted only a few times. Its antigen is undetermined.

The origin of this receptor is a woman between 35 and 50 years old with Graves' ophthalmopathy. V usage is TRBV29-1 and J usage is TRBJ1-3; 9 bases align to TRBD1. The sample taken for sequencing was blood. The CDR3 here is CSSTGQGGNTIYF. Written as DNA, the CDR3 is TGCAGCTCTACGGGACAGGGAGGAAACACCATATATTTT.